A selection of T cell receptor beta chains follows, all from one sample in a study of cytomegalovirus exposure and HLA in healthy donors. The data were produced by immunoSEQ multiplex PCR, yet TCRdb's version contains in-frame clones alone and is incomplete. The sample lists over 150,000 clones, approximately 86% occurring once. The sequencing input was PBMCs. The source is a man younger than 35 in good health and CMV-seropositive. Both conserved end residues are part of each CDR3. A D gene is named only where the DNA matches it firmly. Expanded clones get a size class; other rows say once, few or many, or leave the size out.

D: TRBD1; V: TRBV18; J: TRBJ1-6; size: NA; CDR3: CASSPDKGGTSPLHF; DNA: TGTGCCAGCTCACCAGATAAAGGGGGCACGTCACCCCTCCACTTT
D: NA; V: TRBV14; J: TRBJ2-6; size: NA; CDR3: CASSQDVGANVLTF; DNA: TGTGCCAGCAGCCAAGACGTTGGGGCCAACGTCCTGACTTTC
D: TRBD1; V: TRBV7-2; J: TRBJ1-5; size: NA; CDR3: CASSLRPGTGVPPQHF; DNA: TGTGCCAGCAGCCTACGTCCCGGGACAGGGGTACCGCCCCAGCATTTT
D: NA; V: TRBV2; J: TRBJ1-3; size: NA; CDR3: CASSKTDSPMTGNTIYF; DNA: TGTGCCAGCAGTAAGACGGACAGCCCCATGACGGGAAACACCATATATTTT
D: TRBD1; V: TRBV11-2; J: TRBJ1-5; size: NA; CDR3: CASSQDRGNQPQHF; DNA: TGTGCCAGCAGCCAGGACAGGGGTAATCAGCCCCAGCATTTT
D: TRBD2; V: TRBV6-1; J: TRBJ2-2; size: once; CDR3: CASSELAGGTGELFF; DNA: TGTGCCAGCAGTGAACTAGCGGGAGGCACCGGGGAGCTGTTTTTT
D: NA; V: TRBV7-2; J: TRBJ2-2; size: NA; CDR3: CASSALTRSNTGELFF; DNA: TGTGCCAGCAGCGCCTTGACACGATCGAACACCGGGGAGCTGTTTTTT
D: NA; V: TRBV15; J: TRBJ2-1; size: NA; CDR3: CATSTLPSAEPYNEQFF; DNA: TGTGCCACCAGCACCTTACCCAGCGCGGAGCCCTACAATGAGCAGTTCTTC
D: TRBD2; V: TRBV7-8; J: TRBJ2-7; size: NA; CDR3: CASSLAGGPNTEQYF; DNA: TGTGCCAGCAGTCTAGCGGGAGGGCCGAATACCGAGCAGTACTTC
D: TRBD1; V: TRBV30; J: TRBJ1-2; size: few; CDR3: CAWSVWWTGSYGYTF; DNA: TGTGCCTGGAGTGTATGGTGGACAGGGAGCTATGGCTACACCTTC
D: TRBD1; V: TRBV7-9; J: TRBJ1-2; size: NA; CDR3: CASSPADRVGYGYTF; DNA: TGTGCCAGCAGCCCGGCTGACAGGGTGGGCTATGGCTACACCTTC
D: TRBD1; V: TRBV27; J: TRBJ2-7; size: NA; CDR3: CASSLSGTGAYSYEQYF; DNA: TGTGCCAGCAGTTTATCCGGGACAGGGGCTTACTCCTACGAGCAGTACTTC
D: NA; V: TRBV9; J: TRBJ2-5; size: once; CDR3: CASSVGVESTETQYF; DNA: TGTGCCAGCAGCGTAGGTGTTGAGTCTACGGAGACCCAGTACTTC
D: NA; V: TRBV6-5; J: TRBJ2-2; size: NA; CDR3: CASRLTGVSGELFF; DNA: TGTGCCAGCAGGTTAACGGGAGTTTCCGGGGAGCTGTTTTTT
D: TRBD1; V: TRBV6-6; J: TRBJ1-1; size: NA; CDR3: CASSSGTGGNTEAFF; DNA: TGTGCCAGCAGTTCCGGGACAGGGGGGAACACTGAAGCTTTCTTT
D: NA; V: TRBV11-2; J: TRBJ2-7; size: NA; CDR3: CASSPELGSAIVNEQYF; DNA: TGTGCCAGCAGCCCGGAGTTGGGTAGCGCCATAGTAAACGAGCAGTACTTC
D: TRBD1; V: TRBV10-3; J: TRBJ2-1; size: NA; CDR3: CAISAGQEHNEQFF; DNA: TGTGCCATCAGTGCCGGACAGGAGCACAATGAGCAGTTCTTC
D: TRBD1; V: TRBV27; J: TRBJ1-2; size: NA; CDR3: CASSSDRGIGGYTF; DNA: TGTGCCAGCAGTTCCGACAGGGGCATCGGTGGCTACACCTTC
D: NA; V: TRBV6-6; J: TRBJ1-5; size: NA; CDR3: CASSYAGIRQPQHF; DNA: TGTGCCAGCAGTTATGCAGGGATACGCCAGCCCCAGCATTTT
D: NA; V: TRBV23-1; J: TRBJ1-3; size: NA; CDR3: CASIDGVGGSGNTIYF; DNA: TGCGCCAGCATTGATGGGGTGGGGGGCTCTGGAAACACCATATATTTT
D: NA; V: TRBV18; J: TRBJ2-2; size: NA; CDR3: CASSPQGSTGELFF; DNA: TGTGCCAGCTCACCCCAGGGCAGCACCGGGGAGCTGTTTTTT
D: NA; V: TRBV11-2; J: TRBJ2-5; size: NA; CDR3: CASSLSGAQETQYF; DNA: TGTGCCAGCAGCTTATCAGGGGCCCAAGAGACCCAGTACTTC
D: NA; V: TRBV27; J: TRBJ2-7; size: few; CDR3: CASLPAGGDEQYF; DNA: TGTGCCAGTTTACCCGCTGGAGGGGACGAGCAGTACTTC
D: NA; V: TRBV30; J: TRBJ2-1; size: NA; CDR3: CAWSFDSQAYNEQFF; DNA: TGTGCCTGGAGTTTTGACAGCCAAGCCTACAATGAGCAGTTCTTC
D: TRBD1; V: TRBV11-2; J: TRBJ1-1; size: NA; CDR3: CASSGKQGLNTEAFF; DNA: TGTGCCAGCAGCGGCAAACAGGGGTTGAACACTGAAGCTTTCTTT
D: TRBD2; V: TRBV7-2; J: TRBJ2-1; size: NA; CDR3: CASSGKLARGNEQFF; DNA: TGTGCCAGCAGCGGCAAACTAGCGCGGGGGAATGAGCAGTTCTTC
D: NA; V: TRBV9; J: TRBJ2-5; size: NA; CDR3: CASSVGGAPQETQYF; DNA: TGTGCCAGCAGCGTAGGTGGAGCCCCCCAAGAGACCCAGTACTTC
D: TRBD2; V: TRBV5-4; J: TRBJ2-7; size: NA; CDR3: CASSPGTSGGSYEQYF; DNA: TGTGCCAGCAGCCCAGGGACTAGCGGGGGCTCCTACGAGCAGTACTTC
D: TRBD1; V: TRBV4-1; J: TRBJ1-3; size: NA; CDR3: CASSQLTGVLGNTIYF; DNA: TGCGCCAGCAGCCAACTGACAGGGGTGCTAGGAAACACCATATATTTT
D: NA; V: TRBV5-5; J: TRBJ2-2; size: NA; CDR3: CASRWEVLTGELFF; DNA: TGTGCCAGCCGCTGGGAGGTCCTCACCGGGGAGCTGTTTTTT
D: TRBD1; V: TRBV5-6; J: TRBJ1-2; size: NA; CDR3: CASSLITGGGNYGYTF; DNA: TGTGCCAGCAGCTTGATCACGGGAGGGGGCAACTATGGCTACACCTTC
D: NA; V: TRBV9; J: TRBJ1-6; size: NA; CDR3: CASTRTTVSNSPLHF; DNA: TGTGCCAGCACCCGGACGACAGTTTCGAATTCACCCCTCCACTTT
D: TRBD1; V: TRBV27; J: TRBJ1-2; size: NA; CDR3: CASSPDRARFGYTF; DNA: TGTGCCAGCAGCCCAGACAGGGCCCGGTTTGGCTACACCTTC
D: NA; V: TRBV25-1; J: TRBJ1-5; size: NA; CDR3: CASSENSRYQPQHF; DNA: TGTGCCAGCAGTGAGAACTCTAGGTATCAGCCCCAGCATTTT
D: TRBD1; V: TRBV4-1; J: TRBJ1-5; size: NA; CDR3: CASSQASGQAYQPQHF; DNA: TGCGCCAGCAGCCAGGCCTCGGGACAGGCTTATCAGCCCCAGCATTTT
D: NA; V: TRBV5-4; J: TRBJ1-1; size: NA; CDR3: CASSSSGKAEAFF; DNA: TGTGCCAGCAGCTCCTCAGGGAAGGCTGAAGCTTTCTTT
D: TRBD2; V: TRBV9; J: TRBJ2-3; size: once; CDR3: CASSPHSGGAPDTQYF; DNA: TGTGCCAGCAGCCCTCACAGCGGGGGGGCCCCAGATACGCAGTATTTT
D: NA; V: TRBV14; J: TRBJ2-1; size: NA; CDR3: CASSQGTASSYNEQFF; DNA: TGTGCCAGCAGCCAAGGGACTGCGAGCTCCTACAATGAGCAGTTCTTC
D: NA; V: TRBV4-3; J: TRBJ2-2; size: once; CDR3: CASSQGSGTGELFF; DNA: TGCGCCAGCAGCCAAGGGAGTGGCACCGGGGAGCTGTTTTTT
D: TRBD1; V: TRBV28; J: TRBJ1-3; size: NA; CDR3: CASSLARGTGNTIYF; DNA: TGTGCCAGCAGTTTAGCCAGGGGGACGGGAAACACCATATATTTT
D: TRBD1; V: TRBV7-9; J: TRBJ1-3; size: NA; CDR3: CASSRTGGEGNTIYF; DNA: TGTGCCAGCAGCCGGACAGGGGGCGAAGGAAACACCATATATTTT
D: NA; V: TRBV6-5; J: TRBJ1-1; size: NA; CDR3: CASSYGQNTEAFF; DNA: TGTGCCAGCAGTTATGGACAGAACACTGAAGCTTTCTTT
D: NA; V: TRBV9; J: TRBJ2-2; size: NA; CDR3: CASSAPAGKRVTGELFF; DNA: TGTGCCAGCAGCGCCCCGGCGGGGAAACGGGTGACCGGGGAGCTGTTTTTT
D: TRBD1; V: TRBV7-6; J: TRBJ1-5; size: NA; CDR3: CASSLGTGAYSNQPQHF; DNA: TGTGCCAGCAGCTTGGGGACAGGGGCTTATAGCAATCAGCCCCAGCATTTT
D: NA; V: TRBV27; J: TRBJ2-7; size: NA; CDR3: CASGLDGSRTYEQYF; DNA: TGTGCCAGCGGCCTCGACGGATCCAGGACCTACGAGCAGTACTTC
D: TRBD2; V: TRBV27; J: TRBJ2-4; size: NA; CDR3: CASSLGTSGKNIQYF; DNA: TGTGCCAGCAGTTTAGGGACTAGCGGTAAAAACATTCAGTACTTC
D: TRBD2; V: TRBV5-1; J: TRBJ2-1; size: NA; CDR3: CASSLISGNDEQFF; DNA: TGCGCCAGCAGCTTGATTAGCGGGAACGATGAGCAGTTCTTC
D: TRBD2; V: TRBV7-9; J: TRBJ2-2; size: NA; CDR3: CASSSPGRHTGELFF; DNA: TGTGCCAGCAGCTCCCCCGGGAGGCACACCGGGGAGCTGTTTTTT
D: NA; V: TRBV4-3; J: TRBJ1-2; size: NA; CDR3: CASSRGGVHGYTF; DNA: TGCGCCAGCAGCCGGGGAGGCGTACATGGCTACACCTTC
D: NA; V: TRBV5-6; J: TRBJ1-2; size: NA; CDR3: CASSFPGNYGYTF; DNA: TGTGCCAGCAGCTTCCCCGGGAACTATGGCTACACCTTC